This is a list of T cell receptor beta chains from one sample in a study of blood T cell repertoires in COVID-19. Clones were sequenced by immunoSEQ multiplex PCR, and TCRdb holds only the in-frame ones, with some missing. This sample has 100,000 to 150,000 clones, with roughly three quarters found just once. The specimen was peripheral blood. The receptors shown here come from a man in his forties with active or convalescent COVID-19. Each CDR3 is given with its conserved first and last residue. The D gene is left open where the match is weak. Size values are once, few and many counts, or a class for expanded clones, and some rows have none.

V,J,D,size,CDR3,DNA
TRBV28,TRBJ2-3,TRBD2,NA,CASSLAGTRGADTQYF,TGTGCCAGCAGCTTAGCCGGGACTAGGGGCGCAGATACGCAGTATTTT
TRBV11-3,TRBJ2-5,TRBD1,NA,CASRPTGGGETQYF,TGTGCCAGCAGACCGACAGGGGGCGGCGAGACCCAGTACTTC
TRBV27,TRBJ1-1,NA,NA,CASSEGTNTEAFF,TGTGCCAGCAGTGAGGGCACGAACACTGAAGCTTTCTTT
TRBV3-1/TRBV3-2,TRBJ1-6,NA,NA,CASSRGQSNSPLHF,TGTGCCAGCAGCCGAGGACAGAGTAATTCACCCCTCCACTTT
TRBV7-3,TRBJ2-5,NA,NA,CASSLRGQETQYF,TGTGCCAGCAGCTTACGGGGCCAAGAGACCCAGTACTTC
TRBV6-6,TRBJ1-5,NA,NA,CASSYSTPQNQPQHF,TGTGCCAGCAGTTACTCGACACCCCAAAATCAGCCCCAGCATTTT
TRBV30,TRBJ1-2,NA,NA,CAWSQTVNYGYTF,TGTGCCTGGAGTCAGACAGTTAACTATGGCTACACCTTC
TRBV27,TRBJ1-6,TRBD1,NA,CASSLQGVRGSPLHF,TGTGCCAGCAGTTTACAGGGGGTACGGGGATCACCCCTCCACTTT
TRBV30,TRBJ1-6,NA,NA,CAWSPRGYSPLHF,TGTGCCTGGAGCCCAAGGGGATATTCACCCCTCCACTTT
TRBV10-1,TRBJ2-2,TRBD2,NA,CASTGGTSGSETGELFF,TGCGCCAGCACGGGCGGGACTAGCGGGTCCGAGACCGGGGAGCTGTTTTTT
TRBV15,TRBJ2-7,TRBD1,many,CATSSRTGNSYEQYF,TGTGCCACCAGCTCCCGGACAGGAAACTCCTACGAGCAGTACTTC
TRBV24-1,TRBJ2-5,TRBD1,NA,CATSDPDRGLQTQYF,TGTGCCACCAGTGATCCCGACAGGGGTTTACAGACCCAGTACTTC
TRBV11-2,TRBJ2-7,NA,NA,CASSFGGPSSYEQYF,TGTGCCAGCAGCTTTGGCGGGCCTTCCTCCTACGAGCAGTACTTC
TRBV29-1,TRBJ2-1,NA,NA,CNHSPVGAGYNEQFF,TGCAACCACTCTCCCGTGGGGGCTGGGTACAATGAGCAGTTCTTC
TRBV12-5,TRBJ1-5,NA,NA,CASGFGQSGQPQHF,TGTGCTAGTGGTTTTGGACAGTCGGGTCAGCCCCAGCATTTT
TRBV19,TRBJ1-3,NA,NA,CASSINFDSGNTIYF,TGTGCCAGTAGTATCAACTTCGACTCTGGAAACACCATATATTTT
TRBV28,TRBJ2-1,TRBD1,NA,CASSLLRDRAGGQFF,TGTGCCAGCAGCCTTCTCCGGGACAGGGCCGGGGGACAGTTCTTC
TRBV30,TRBJ2-1,TRBD2,NA,CAWSVRYMGYSGENNEQFF,TGTGCCTGGAGTGTACGCTACATGGGATACAGCGGGGAAAACAATGAGCAGTTCTTC
TRBV19,TRBJ2-2,TRBD1,few,CASTGQGNTGELFF,TGTGCCAGTACAGGACAGGGAAACACCGGGGAGCTGTTTTTT
TRBV7-9,TRBJ1-1,NA,NA,CASSLDGTEAFF,TGTGCCAGCAGCTTAGACGGCACTGAAGCTTTCTTT